This TCR beta chain originates from a study of T-cell reconstitution after alpha-beta-depleted transplantation in children. Study results and caveats: One year after transplant, T-cell counts and diversity came mostly from newly produced T cells.

The sample holds many counts of this clonotype. The target antigen is unknown. The CDR3 length is 13 residues. Deletions cut 5 bases from V and 0 bases from J, with 6 bases between. Researchers prepared the TCRbeta library using unique molecular identifiers, the study reports. TCRdb re-called the PCR reads through MiXCR, storing one row per CDR3 protein. The sample records 150,000 to 200,000 distinct CDR3 sequences, just under 6.5% being singletons. The receptor comes from a girl less than two years old with combined immunodeficiency, due to receive a stem cell transplant. The sample in question was PBMCs, obtained before TCRalphabeta/CD19-depleted stem cell transplant. The rearrangement links TRBV12-3 or TRBV12-4 to TRBJ2-3; no definite D call. The CDR3 region is CASSDGSTDTQYF. As DNA, the CDR3 is TGTGCCAGCAGTGACGGGAGCACAGATACGCAGTATTTT.